This entry features one T cell receptor beta chain sequence. Profiled with immunoSEQ multiplex PCR; TCRdb holds only in-frame clones, not every one. The sample includes about 80,000 clones, over 65% of them seen just once. Germline CDR1 and CDR2: KGHSH and LQKENI. The CDR3 runs 14 residues. V lost 3 bases and J 1 base, leaving 9 bases between the germline ends. The source of the sample is a study of blood T cell repertoires in COVID-19. The overall study: Researchers got acute and convalescent COVID-19 samples from the United States, Italy and Spain. In each case, the material was cDNA or gDNA derived from T cells, B-cell-depleted T cells, or PBMCs.

V and J are TRBV18 and TRBJ1-2, with D possibly being TRBD1 (5 bases). Sequenced sample: peripheral blood. The clonotype originates from a man in his fifties with active or convalescent COVID-19. The DNA for the CDR3 is TGTGCCAGCTCACCGGACACCGATAACTATGGCTACACCTTC. Its translation: CASSPDTDNYGYTF.